Listed below are T cell receptor beta chains from one sample, sequenced in a study of T cell responses to AZD1222 COVID-19 vaccine. Method: immunoSEQ multiplex PCR; TCRdb's copy keeps in-frame clones and lacks some. Found here are some 120,000 clones, roughly 88% of them singletons; the top ten hold about 5%. The sequences come from peripheral blood, collected on day 0 of AZD1222 vaccination. These receptors were collected from an adult in good health. Each CDR3 is given with its conserved first and last residue. Each record gives: V gene, J gene, D gene, clone size, CDR3 DNA, CDR3 protein. A D gene is named only where the DNA matches it firmly. The size entry is marked missing in some rows and otherwise reads once, few, many or a size class.

TRBV7-2	TRBJ2-7	TRBD1	-	TGTGCCAGCAGCTTAGATTTGGGCAGGGGGCTTTACGAGCAGTACTTC	CASSLDLGRGLYEQYF
TRBV5-1	TRBJ2-2	-	few	TGCGCCAGCAGGGGGACGATGGGCACCGGGGAGCTGTTTTTT	CASRGTMGTGELFF
TRBV5-1	TRBJ1-2	-	-	TGCGCCAGCAGCTTGGGGACTTCAGGAAGGGAACGGGGCTACACCTTC	CASSLGTSGRERGYTF
TRBV6-4	TRBJ1-4	TRBD1	-	TGTGCCAGCAGACGAACAGGGGCGACTAATGAAAAACTGTTTTTT	CASRRTGATNEKLFF
TRBV13	TRBJ2-2	-	-	TGTGCCAGCGCTAGGATCGGGGTGGAAAGTGGTGTACCCATCACCGGGGAGCTGTTTTTT	CASARIGVESGVPITGELFF
TRBV7-8	TRBJ1-4	-	-	TGTGCCAGCCCATCGACAGTAGAAGATGAAAAACTGTTTTTT	CASPSTVEDEKLFF
TRBV5-1	TRBJ2-7	TRBD1	-	TGCGCCAGCAGCCCAGGACAGGGGGGCTACGAGCAGTACTTC	CASSPGQGGYEQYF
TRBV5-1	TRBJ2-5	TRBD2	-	TGCGCCAGCAGCACCCGACTAGCGGGGGGGGAGACCCAGTACTTC	CASSTRLAGGETQYF
TRBV16	TRBJ1-5	-	few	TGTGCCAGCAGCCAATCCCAACAGGGAAATCAGCCCCAGCATTTT	CASSQSQQGNQPQHF
TRBV7-2	TRBJ1-2	-	-	TGTGCCAGCAGCCGACAGGCCTATGGCTACACCTTC	CASSRQAYGYTF
TRBV12-3/TRBV12-4	TRBJ2-7	-	-	TGTGCCAGCAGTTTTGACAGGACCTACGAGCAGTACTTC	CASSFDRTYEQYF
TRBV7-9	TRBJ2-2	-	-	TGTGCCAGCAGCTTTATCGGACACGAGAACACCGGGGAGCTGTTTTTT	CASSFIGHENTGELFF
TRBV3-1/TRBV3-2	TRBJ1-4	TRBD1	-	TGTGCCAGCAGCCAAAGTCGGGACAGGGGGCAAGCTAATGAAAAACTGTTTTTT	CASSQSRDRGQANEKLFF
TRBV5-1	TRBJ1-6	-	-	TGCGCCAGCAGCCTGGACAGTTTCAATTCACCCCTCCACTTT	CASSLDSFNSPLHF
TRBV28	TRBJ2-7	-	-	TGTGCCAGCAGTTTCGGCCCCGGCCGCCACGAGCAGTACTTC	CASSFGPGRHEQYF
TRBV13	TRBJ2-7	-	-	TGTGCCAGCAGAGTGGCAGGGGTTTTTGAGCAGTACTTC	CASRVAGVFEQYF
TRBV7-9	TRBJ2-3	-	-	TGTGCCAGCAGCCCTGACTTCACAGATACGCAGTATTTT	CASSPDFTDTQYF
TRBV5-4	TRBJ2-5	TRBD1	-	TGTGCCAGCACCGTAATCCGGGACAGGGGCCAAGAGACCCAGTACTTC	CASTVIRDRGQETQYF
TRBV27	TRBJ2-7	-	-	TGTGCCAGCAGTTATAGGGGTACCTACGAGCAGTACTTC	CASSYRGTYEQYF
TRBV28	TRBJ2-5	TRBD2	-	TGTGCCAGCAGTCACCTCTTAGGTAGCGGGAGTCAAGAGACCCAGTACTTC	CASSHLLGSGSQETQYF
TRBV18	TRBJ1-2	TRBD1	-	TGTGCCAGCTCACCCAGGGACAGTTTCCCCCCCGACTATGGCTACACCTTC	CASSPRDSFPPDYGYTF
TRBV27	TRBJ1-2	-	-	TGTGCCAGCAGTTTAACCCCGCTCCCAACTTATGGCTACACCTTC	CASSLTPLPTYGYTF
TRBV14	TRBJ1-2	-	few	TGTGCCAGCAGCTGGGAGGACTATGGCTACACCTTC	CASSWEDYGYTF
TRBV6-2/TRBV6-3	TRBJ1-6	TRBD1	-	TGTGCCAGCACCCCGGACAGGGGGCATTCTAATTCACCCCTCCACTTT	CASTPDRGHSNSPLHF
TRBV19	TRBJ1-5	-	few	TGTGCCAGTAGCCCCTCGCACAATCAGCCCCAGCATTTT	CASSPSHNQPQHF
TRBV20-1	TRBJ2-1	TRBD2	-	TGCAGTGCTTCCAGCGGGAGCCCGGAGGTCTTC	CSASSGSPEVF
TRBV15	TRBJ1-3	-	-	TGTGCCACCGAGAACAGTGGAAACTCTGGAAACACCATATATTTT	CATENSGNSGNTIYF
TRBV7-9	TRBJ1-2	-	once	TGTGCCAGCAGCCTAGGAGGGAGTTATGGCTACACCTTC	CASSLGGSYGYTF
TRBV4-2	TRBJ2-5	-	-	TGTGCCAGCAGCCAAGCTGCGGTCCTCGGCCAAGAGACCCAGTACTTC	CASSQAAVLGQETQYF
TRBV28	TRBJ1-4	-	few	TGTGCCAGCAGCCGCTTCCTGGGAGCTAATGAAAAACTGTTTTTT	CASSRFLGANEKLFF
TRBV7-3	TRBJ1-1	-	once	TGTGCCAGCAGCTTACAGGGAGGCGGCACTGAAGCTTTCTTT	CASSLQGGGTEAFF
TRBV5-1	TRBJ1-1	-	-	TGCGCCAGCAGCTTGGACGGAGAGAACACTGAAGCTTTCTTT	CASSLDGENTEAFF
TRBV7-2	TRBJ1-4	TRBD1	-	TGTGCCAGCAGCCCCAGACAGGGAGGTGGCGAAAAACTGTTTTTT	CASSPRQGGGEKLFF
TRBV6-5	TRBJ2-3	TRBD1	-	TGTGCCAGCAGGCGGGGACAGGGGGTCGCAGATACGCAGTATTTT	CASRRGQGVADTQYF
TRBV10-3	TRBJ2-7	-	once	TGTGCCATCAGCCCCGCGGGCGGGGGCAGCGAGCAGTACTTC	CAISPAGGGSEQYF
TRBV7-8	TRBJ1-1	TRBD1	-	TGTGCCAGCAGCTTGGGACAGGGCTTATTCGCGAACACTGAAGCTTTCTTT	CASSLGQGLFANTEAFF
TRBV6-6	TRBJ2-7	-	once	TGTGCCAGCAGTGTATCTAAGAGGGAGCAGTACTTC	CASSVSKREQYF
TRBV3-1/TRBV3-2	TRBJ1-4	-	-	TGTGCCAGCAGCCAAGAGGGGGGCATGGCGGAAAAACTGTTTTTT	CASSQEGGMAEKLFF
TRBV9	TRBJ1-3	-	-	TGTGCCAGCAGCGTAGAGGAAGGCGCGGGCACCATATATTTT	CASSVEEGAGTIYF
TRBV5-1	TRBJ1-6	TRBD1	-	TGCGCCAGCAGCTTGGCGGGGGGACAGATCAATTCACCCCTCCACTTT	CASSLAGGQINSPLHF
TRBV6-5	TRBJ1-2	-	-	TGTGCCAGCACCAACGGGGAGAGCAATGGCTACACCTTC	CASTNGESNGYTF
TRBV4-3	TRBJ2-1	TRBD2	-	TGCGCCAGCAGCCAAGTCCCCGGGGGGGCAAATGAGCAGTTCTTC	CASSQVPGGANEQFF
TRBV7-8	TRBJ1-4	-	-	TGTGCCAGCAGCTTTGGGAGCGAGGAAAAACTGTTTTTT	CASSFGSEEKLFF
TRBV2	TRBJ1-2	-	-	TGTGCCAGCAGTGAAATGGGGATTGACTATGGCTACACCTTC	CASSEMGIDYGYTF
TRBV4-1	TRBJ1-1	TRBD1	-	TGCGCCAGCAGCCACCTGGGCGGGACAGTGAACACTGAAGCTTTCTTT	CASSHLGGTVNTEAFF
TRBV7-2	TRBJ2-2	TRBD2	-	TGTGCCAGCAGCTTAGTTAGCGGGGGGAACACCGGGGAGCTGTTTTTT	CASSLVSGGNTGELFF
TRBV7-8	TRBJ1-5	TRBD1	-	TGTGCCAGCAGCCAGGGACAGGGTAATCAGCCCCAGCATTTT	CASSQGQGNQPQHF